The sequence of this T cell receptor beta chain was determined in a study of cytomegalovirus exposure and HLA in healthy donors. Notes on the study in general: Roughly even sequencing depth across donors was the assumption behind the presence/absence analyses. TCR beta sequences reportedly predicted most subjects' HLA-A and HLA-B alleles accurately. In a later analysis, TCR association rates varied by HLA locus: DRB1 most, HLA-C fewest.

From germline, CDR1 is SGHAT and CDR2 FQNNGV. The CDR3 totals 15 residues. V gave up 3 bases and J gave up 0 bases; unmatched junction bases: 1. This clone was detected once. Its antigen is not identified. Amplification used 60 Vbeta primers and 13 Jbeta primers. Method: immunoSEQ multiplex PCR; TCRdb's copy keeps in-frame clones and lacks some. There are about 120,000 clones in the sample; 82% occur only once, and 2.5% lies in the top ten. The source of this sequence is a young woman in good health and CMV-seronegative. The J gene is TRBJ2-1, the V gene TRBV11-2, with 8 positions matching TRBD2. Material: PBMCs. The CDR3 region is CASSFSGNSYNEQFF. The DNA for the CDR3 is TGTGCCAGCAGCTTTAGCGGGAACTCCTACAATGAGCAGTTCTTC.